Each of the 12 T cell receptor beta chains below was sequenced from the same sample in a study of identical twins. One entry per CDR3 protein, called by TCRdb with MiXCR from the 5' RACE reads. The sample contains more than 650,000 distinct CDR3 sequences, around 6% of which appear only once. The specimen was naive T cells sorted from blood. Receptors originate from a man aged 18 to 35 in good health.

This clonotype was seen at least ten times. This sequence joins TRBV5-5 and TRBJ2-5; tentatively, D is TRBD1 (5 bases). This CDR3 has 14 amino acids. The V and J ends lost 3 bases and 2 bases respectively, with 11 bases between them. CDR1 is SGHKS and CDR2 is YYEKEE in the germline V gene (reference sequence). CDR3 loop: CASSSDRYQETQYF. CDR3 sequence (DNA): TGTGCCAGCAGCTCCGACAGATATCAAGAGACCCAGTACTTC. Variable domain in full (rest from reference TRBV5-5 and TRBJ2-5): DAGVTQSPTHLIKTRGQQVTLRCSPISGHKSVSWYQQVLGQGPQFIFQYYEKEERGRGNFPDRFSARQFPNYSSELNVNALLLGDSALYLCASSSDRYQETQYFGPGTRLLVL.

The sample holds many counts of this clonotype. The V and J genes are TRBV20-1 and TRBJ2-2; the D gene is possibly TRBD1 (5 bases). V shed 1 base and J shed 1 base, with 10 bases lying between them. The CDR3 is made up of 15 amino acids. Germline CDR1 reads DFQATT; CDR2 reads SNEGSKA (reference sequence). This chain's CDR3 is CSARGSTVNTGELFF. The CDR3, as DNA: TGCAGTGCTAGAGGGTCGACAGTGAACACCGGGGAGCTGTTTTTT.

There are many counts of this clonotype. The chain recombines TRBV12-3 or TRBV12-4 with TRBJ2-1, with TRBD1 as a possible D gene (5 bases). The CDR3 contains 13 residues. Trimming left V 8 bases short and J 8 bases short, with 16 bases between. As DNA, the CDR3 is TGTGCCAGCTCCTGGACACTCCCTGATGAGCAGTTCTTC. This sequence encodes CASSWTLPDEQFF.

V is TRBV2 and J is TRBJ2-7; a possible D gene is TRBD1 (5 bases). In germline, CDR1 is SNHLY, CDR2 FYNNEI. Trimming pared 7 bases from V and 3 bases from J, leaving 13 bases between. This CDR3 region has 13 residues. CDR3 sequence (DNA): TGTGCCAGCATTCCCGACAGAAACTACGAGCAGTACTTC. Protein sequence: CASIPDRNYEQYF.

The table lists this clonotype with many counts. J is TRBJ2-5 and V is TRBV20-1; 16 bases are shared with TRBD2. Germline CDR1 DFQATT, CDR2 SNEGSKA (reference sequence). The CDR3 totals 22 residues. V shed 5 bases and J 6 bases; nucleotides not matched to a gene: 27. The DNA of the CDR3 is TGCAGTGCTCCAATATCCGCCGGGACTAGCGGGAGGGGGGCGAAGGGCCGGAAGACCCAGTACTTC. Translation: CSAPISAGTSGRGAKGRKTQYF.

This clonotype has ten or more counts. The CDR3 DNA sequence: TGTGCCAGCAGCTTTCCAGGGGAACCCTTTTACAATGAGCAGTTCTTC. The encoded protein is CASSFPGEPFYNEQFF. The rearrangement uses TRBV7-9 and TRBJ2-1, with a tentative D call TRBD1 (6 bases). The CDR3 runs to 16 residues. Trimming shortened V by 3 bases and J by 4 bases, and 16 bases separated the two germline ends. The germline gives CDR1 SEHNR, CDR2 FQNEAQ (reference sequence).

CDR3 sequence: CASSVSAGHTFQETQYF. The CDR3 bases are TGTGCCAGCAGCGTTTCCGCGGGACATACATTTCAAGAGACCCAGTACTTC. The rearrangement links TRBV9 to TRBJ2-5; the D call may be TRBD1 or TRBD2 (6 bases each). CDR3 size: 17 residues. Trimming left V 2 bases short and J 2 bases short, with 19 bases between. Per the germline V gene, CDR1 is SGDLS and CDR2 is YYNGEE.

The rearrangement uses TRBV2 and TRBJ2-2; perhaps TRBD2 as D (6 bases). There are 15 residues in the CDR3. Germline-derived CDR1 and CDR2 are SNHLY and FYNNEI. Trimming removed 4 bases at V and 5 bases at J, with 14 bases between. CDR3: CASSAEGEVTGELFF. The CDR3 DNA reads as TGTGCCAGCAGTGCGGAGGGAGAGGTGACCGGGGAGCTGTTTTTT.

This clonotype appeared many times. The chain is built from TRBV15 and TRBJ2-1; D perhaps matches TRBD2 (5 bases). V lost 3 bases and J 5 bases, leaving 14 bases between the germline ends. The CDR3 consists of 15 residues. Germline V gene lookup returns CDR1 LNHNV and CDR2 YYDKDF (reference sequence). The CDR3 region has the DNA TGTGCCACCAGCAGGGGAGACGCCGGGAACAATGAGCAGTTCTTC. It codes for CATSRGDAGNNEQFF.

This clonotype showed up many times. The chain joins TRBV10-3 to TRBJ2-3; 12 bases map to TRBD2. Trimming took 0 bases from V and 3 from J; bases not matched to a gene: 10. The CDR3 spans 19 residues. Germline V gives CDR1 ENHRY, CDR2 SYGVKD. The CDR3 loop is CAISESKLAGGPWTDTQYF. CDR3 nucleotide sequence: TGTGCCATCAGTGAGTCGAAGCTAGCGGGAGGGCCGTGGACAGATACGCAGTATTTT.

The V and J genes are TRBV11-3 and TRBJ2-1; 9 nucleotides match TRBD2. Germline lookup yields CDR1 SGHNT and CDR2 YENEEA. J gave up 10 bases and V 2 bases, and 12 bases lay outside the gene matches. The CDR3 sequence is 16 residues long. The CDR3 protein is CASSLNLRLADPEQFF. As DNA, the CDR3 is TGTGCCAGCAGCTTAAATTTGAGACTAGCGGACCCAGAGCAGTTCTTC.

The V and J genes are TRBV6-5 and TRBJ2-1; D gene unclear. V was pared by 0 bases and J by 6 bases, with 9 bases between. This CDR3 is built from 14 residues. Germline V lookup: CDR1 MNHEY, CDR2 SVGAGI. In nucleotides, the CDR3 is TGTGCCAGCAGTTACTCGCACAAGATCAATGAGCAGTTCTTC. Translating it yields CASSYSHKINEQFF.